The 4 T cell receptor beta chains below all came from one sample that was sequenced in a study of glioma-infiltrating T cells. The iRepertoire nested amplicon-rescue multiplex PCR amplified TCR alpha and beta CDR3s from RNA. Each CDR3 protein is one row after TCRdb ran MiXCR on the multiplex PCR reads. The data hold approximately 93,000 distinct CDR3 sequences, with 35% to 50% observed a single time. The sample was glioma tissue, nonneoplastic brain tissue, or PBMCs (not recorded which). These receptor sequences come from a human donor with low-grade glioma or glioblastoma, undergoing nonglioma brain surgery, or in good health (not recorded which).

J is TRBJ2-5 and V is TRBV7-9; tentative D call: TRBD2 (6 bases). V was cut by 2 bases and J by 4 bases, with 20 bases left in between. The CDR3 contains 17 residues. Germline V gene lookup returns CDR1 SEHNR and CDR2 FQNEAQ (reference sequence). The CDR3 coding sequence is TGTGCCAGCAGCTTATTGAGACGGGAGAAGGCAACAGAGACCCAGTACTTC. It translates to CASSLLRREKATETQYF.

Remarks on this clonotype: Sequence at one end of the junction differs from germline and may be a read error. This rearrangement joins TRBV6-5 to TRBJ2-1, with 8 positions matching TRBD2. This CDR3 region has 15 residues. The germline CDR1 and CDR2 sequences are MNHEY and SVGAGI. The CDR3 is CASILTSGAYNERLF. CDR3 bases: TGTGCCAGCATTCTAACTAGCGGAGCCTACAATGAGCGGCTCTTC.

This clonotype was seen at least ten times. This sequence joins TRBV5-1 and TRBJ2-7; TRBD2 is a possible D gene (6 bases). Germline-derived CDR1 and CDR2 are SGHRS and YFSETQ. The ends were cut back, 1 base at V and 3 bases at J, with 14 bases in the middle. The CDR3 runs to 15 residues. The CDR3 region is CASSLWDGGSYEQYF. CDR3 nucleotide sequence: TGCGCCAGCAGCTTGTGGGACGGAGGGAGCTACGAGCAGTACTTC.

This clonotype was seen many times. The rearrangement joins TRBV5-4 to TRBJ2-7, with D uncertain. From germline, CDR1 is SGHNT and CDR2 YYREEE (reference sequence). With 0 bases removed from V and 1 base from J, the gap between germline ends came to 5 bases. This CDR3 has 13 amino acids. Here the CDR3 DNA reads TGTGCCAGCAGCTTGGAACAATCCTACGAGCAGTACTTC. It is translated as CASSLEQSYEQYF.